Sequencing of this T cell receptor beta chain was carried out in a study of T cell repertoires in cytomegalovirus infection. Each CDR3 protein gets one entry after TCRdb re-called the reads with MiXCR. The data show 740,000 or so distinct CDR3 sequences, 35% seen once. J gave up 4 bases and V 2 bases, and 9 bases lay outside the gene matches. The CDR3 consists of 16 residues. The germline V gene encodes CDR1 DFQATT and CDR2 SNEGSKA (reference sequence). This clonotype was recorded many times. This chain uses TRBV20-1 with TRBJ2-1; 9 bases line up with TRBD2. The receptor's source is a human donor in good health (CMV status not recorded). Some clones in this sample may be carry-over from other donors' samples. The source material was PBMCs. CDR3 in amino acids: CSARSPTSGFYNEQFF. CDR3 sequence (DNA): TGCAGTGCTAGAAGTCCGACTAGCGGATTTTACAATGAGCAGTTCTTC.